These T cell receptor beta chains were read from a single sample in a study of response to subunit inactivated influenza vaccine. TCRdb recomputed calls from the RT-PCR reads with MiXCR, one row per CDR3 protein. The data hold roughly 630,000 distinct CDR3 sequences, with 12% to 15% observed a single time. This specimen consisted of PBMCs from blood, obtained 14 to 15 days before vaccination. The receptors stem from a man aged 45 to 65 who received an inactivated influenza vaccine. CDR3s include the opening cysteine and the closing phenylalanine or tryptophan. The D gene is left open where the match is weak. Rows may omit the clone size; those that give it use once, few, many or a size class.

TRBV2	TRBJ2-7	-	-	TGTGCCAGCAGTGCAAGGGACTACGAGCAGTACTTC	CASSARDYEQYF
TRBV15	TRBJ2-5	-	many	TGTGCCACCAGCAGAGATCAGCATCCCAGTTCGGAGACCCAGTACTTC	CATSRDQHPSSETQYF
TRBV6-1	TRBJ2-3	-	few	TGTGCCAGCAGTGAAATATGGGTAGAGAGCACAGATACGCAGTATTTT	CASSEIWVESTDTQYF
TRBV7-9	TRBJ2-3	-	-	TGTGCCAGCAGCTTAGCGCTCGGGGCTGCAGATACGCAGTATTTT	CASSLALGAADTQYF
TRBV24-1	TRBJ2-7	-	-	TGTGCCACCAGTGAAAACGGACTGTGGCAGTACTTC	CATSENGLWQYF
TRBV5-8	TRBJ2-2	-	-	TGTGCCAGCAGCTTGCGGGCAGGTGTGAACACCGGGGAGCTGTTTTTT	CASSLRAGVNTGELFF
TRBV18	TRBJ2-5	-	few	TGTGCCAGCTCACCACCGTGGGGGGAAGAGACCCAGTACTTC	CASSPPWGEETQYF
TRBV10-3	TRBJ2-2	TRBD2	-	TGTGCCATCCACGGGGTAGCGGGGTCCGGGGAGCTGTTTTTT	CAIHGVAGSGELFF
TRBV7-8	TRBJ2-7	-	-	TGTGCCAGCAGCACTTCCTTTTACGAGCAGTACTTC	CASSTSFYEQYF
TRBV5-1	TRBJ1-1	TRBD1	-	TGCGCCAGCAGCTTTTTATTGACAGGGTCGATCACTGAAGCTTTCTTT	CASSFLLTGSITEAFF
TRBV19	TRBJ1-5	-	-	TGTGCCAGTACCGCGACTAGCAATCAGCCCCAGCATTTT	CASTATSNQPQHF
TRBV12-3/TRBV12-4	TRBJ1-5	-	many	TGTGCCAGCAGCCCAGCCGAGATTCAGCCCCAGCATTTT	CASSPAEIQPQHF
TRBV4-3	TRBJ2-3	TRBD2	few	TGCGCCAGCGAAATGTGCGGGGGGGCTAGCACAGATACGCAGTATTTT	CASEMCGGASTDTQYF
TRBV6-5	TRBJ1-2	-	few	TGTGCCAGCAGCTACGCGGATGGAAACTATGGCTACACCTTC	CASSYADGNYGYTF
TRBV27	TRBJ2-3	TRBD1	-	TGTGCCAGCAGTTGGAGAACAGGGGTTCATACAGATACGCAGTATTTT	CASSWRTGVHTDTQYF
TRBV4-3	TRBJ2-7	TRBD1	many	TGCGCCAGCAGCCCAACGTTTGGGACAGGGGAAGAGCAGTACTTC	CASSPTFGTGEEQYF
TRBV11-1	TRBJ1-5	-	many	TGTGCCAGCAGCCCAGGGCGAGGAGGAGGGAGGGGGAATCAGCCCCAGCATTTT	CASSPGRGGGRGNQPQHF
TRBV29-1	TRBJ2-3	-	-	TGCAGCGCCGAAATTCGATATACTCCCACAGATACGCAGTATTTT	CSAEIRYTPTDTQYF
TRBV6-5	TRBJ1-6	TRBD1	-	TGTGCCAGCAGTTGGGGGGGGACAGGGGGCCCCGGGCCCCTCCACTTT	CASSWGGTGGPGPLHF
TRBV5-1	TRBJ2-3	TRBD1	many	TGCGCCAGCAGCGTGGGACAGGGAACAGATACGCAGTATTTT	CASSVGQGTDTQYF
TRBV10-3	TRBJ2-5	-	many	TGTGCCATCAGTGGGCTGGGCCATCGGGAGACCCAGTACTTC	CAISGLGHRETQYF
TRBV5-1	TRBJ2-7	TRBD1	few	TGCGCCAGCAGCCCGGCAGGGACAGGGGTGACCTACGAGCAGTACTTC	CASSPAGTGVTYEQYF
TRBV29-1	TRBJ1-1	-	-	TGCAGCGTTGTGGTTTGGGGGACTGAAGCTTTCTTT	CSVVVWGTEAFF
TRBV6-2/TRBV6-3	TRBJ2-1	TRBD1	-	TGTGCCAGCAGTTCGACAGGGCTTACCTACAATGAGCAGTTCTTC	CASSSTGLTYNEQFF
TRBV10-2	TRBJ2-1	TRBD1	-	TGCGCCAGCAGGCAACCGGGACAGGGATACAATGAGCAGTTCTTC	CASRQPGQGYNEQFF
TRBV15	TRBJ1-1	-	-	TGTGCCACCGGGCAGATGAACACTGAAGCTTTCTTT	CATGQMNTEAFF
TRBV11-2	TRBJ2-7	TRBD2	many	TGTGCCAGCAGCTTGCAGGCTAGCGGGACCTACGAGCAGTACTTC	CASSLQASGTYEQYF
TRBV6-1	TRBJ2-5	TRBD2	-	TGTGCCAGCAGATTCGGACTAGCGGACCTCGGGGAGACCCAGTACTTC	CASRFGLADLGETQYF